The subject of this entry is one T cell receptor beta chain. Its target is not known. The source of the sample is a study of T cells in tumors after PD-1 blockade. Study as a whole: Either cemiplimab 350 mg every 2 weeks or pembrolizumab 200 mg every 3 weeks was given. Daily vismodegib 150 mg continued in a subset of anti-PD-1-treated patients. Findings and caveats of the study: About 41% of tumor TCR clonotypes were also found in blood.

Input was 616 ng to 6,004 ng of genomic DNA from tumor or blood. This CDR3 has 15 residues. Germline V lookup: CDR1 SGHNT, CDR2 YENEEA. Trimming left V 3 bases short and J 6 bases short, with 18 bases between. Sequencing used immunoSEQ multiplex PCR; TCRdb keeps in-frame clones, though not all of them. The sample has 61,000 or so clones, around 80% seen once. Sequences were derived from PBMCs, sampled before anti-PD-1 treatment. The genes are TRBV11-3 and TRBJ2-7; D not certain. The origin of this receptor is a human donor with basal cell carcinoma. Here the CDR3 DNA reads TGTGCCAGCAGCTTGAGAGACCGAAGCTCGAGCGAGCAGTACTTC. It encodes CASSLRDRSSSEQYF.